Shown below are 6 T cell receptor beta chains from a single sample sequenced in a study of blood T cell repertoires in COVID-19 (dated by TCRdb to 2020 to 2021). Libraries were built with the immunoSEQ multiplex PCR assay. The table was pulled from immuneACCESS by TCRdb, which kept in-frame rearrangements only. Such tables lose some clones; where checked, under half of the loss comes from unresolved V genes, and the rest has no known cause. For this sample there are some 400,000 clones; 90% appear just once. The ten largest clones capture roughly 6.8% of the sample. The sample was peripheral blood. The receptors shown here come from a man between 18 and 35 years old with active or convalescent COVID-19.

The chain joins TRBV11-2 to TRBJ2-5; 8 positions match TRBD2. Germline V lookup: CDR1 SGHAT, CDR2 FQNNGV. Trimming cost V 4 bases and J 1 base; bases outside gene matches: 5. The CDR3 length is 15 residues. The CDR3 loop reads CASSSTGGVQETQYF. The DNA of the CDR3 is TGTGCCAGCAGCTCGACCGGGGGGGTCCAAGAGACCCAGTACTTC.

The genes are TRBV6-1 and TRBJ1-4; 7 bases map to TRBD1. Trimming removed 2 bases from V and 8 bases from J; junction bases left unmatched: 17. CDR1 MNHNS and CDR2 SASEGT come from the germline V gene. This CDR3 spans 18 amino acids. This chain's CDR3 is CASSEPTGTAQRREKLFF. CDR3 DNA: TGTGCCAGCAGTGAACCAACCGGGACAGCCCAAAGAAGGGAAAAACTGTTTTTT.

The chain recombines TRBV21-1 with TRBJ1-6; the D call of TRBD1 is as the table states it, not checked on the DNA. TRBV21-1 is classified as a pseudogene. The CDR3 runs 15 residues. The chain's CDR3 is CASSKVETENSPLHF. CDR3 nucleotides: TGTGCCAGCAGCAAAGTTGAGACAGAGAATTCACCCCTCCACTTT.

The chain links TRBV7-9 to TRBJ1-4; D remains unclear. Germline V lookup: CDR1 SEHNR, CDR2 FQNEAQ (reference sequence). V lost 1 base and J lost 7, with 16 bases in between. The CDR3 has 16 amino acids. CDR3 DNA: TGTGCCAGCAGCTTAGGTCCCCAAGACGAGGCTGAAAAACTGTTTTTT. This translates into CASSLGPQDEAEKLFF.

The V call is TRBV29-1, the J call TRBJ2-7; D may be TRBD1 (6 bases). This CDR3 is built from 14 residues. Looked up from germline, CDR1 is SQVTM and CDR2 is ANQGSEA. The ends were cut back, 6 bases at V and 4 bases at J, with 19 bases in the middle. CDR3 sequence (DNA): TGCAGCGTATCCGGGACAAAAGACCCTTACGAGCAGTACTTC. Translated: CSVSGTKDPYEQYF.

In this sample, this clone turned up a few times. The chain joins TRBV10-3 to TRBJ1-6; 12 positions match TRBD1. Germline values: CDR1 ENHRY, CDR2 SYGVKD. The CDR3 length is 18 residues. Trimming cost V 2 bases and J 0 bases; bases outside gene matches: 2. The CDR3 region has the DNA TGTGCCATCAGTGAGGGGACAGGGGGCCACTCCTATAATTCACCCCTCCACTTT. Protein: CAISEGTGGHSYNSPLHF.